This T cell receptor (beta chain) was captured by sequencing in a study of T cells in Graves' hyperthyroidism and ophthalmopathy. The overall study: Peripheral blood was secured at the point of initial diagnosis, before any treatment.

Ophthalmopathy cases met thresholds of Clinical Activity Score at least 3, NOSPECS grade at least 4 and duration under 3 months. From germline, CDR1 is SEHNR and CDR2 FQNEAQ (reference sequence). Trimming shortened V by 0 bases and J by 6 bases, and 8 bases separated the two germline ends. The CDR3 contains 13 residues. Whole-study results and caveats: Also found in blood were most expanded thyroid clonotypes above 0.001.

On this clonotype: The antigen remains undetermined. Possible read error: a much larger clone is one base away. A read error is likely, as this CDR3 ends without the conserved phenylalanine or tryptophan.

Regions amplified from RNA transcripts were the TCR beta CDR3 regions. The study used the HTBI primer set for a first-round RT-PCR of the TCR CDR3. Via MiXCR, TCRdb re-called the multiplex PCR reads, giving one row per CDR3 protein. Here the sample spans approximately 570,000 distinct CDR3 sequences, 20% being singletons. The chain uses TRBV7-9 and TRBJ1-2; the D gene is possibly TRBD1 (6 bases). The receptor's source is a middle-aged man with Graves' ophthalmopathy. What was sequenced was blood. CDR3 DNA sequence: TGTGCCAGCAGCTTAGCAGGACAGCATGGCTACACCATC. Its translation is CASSLAGQHGYTI.